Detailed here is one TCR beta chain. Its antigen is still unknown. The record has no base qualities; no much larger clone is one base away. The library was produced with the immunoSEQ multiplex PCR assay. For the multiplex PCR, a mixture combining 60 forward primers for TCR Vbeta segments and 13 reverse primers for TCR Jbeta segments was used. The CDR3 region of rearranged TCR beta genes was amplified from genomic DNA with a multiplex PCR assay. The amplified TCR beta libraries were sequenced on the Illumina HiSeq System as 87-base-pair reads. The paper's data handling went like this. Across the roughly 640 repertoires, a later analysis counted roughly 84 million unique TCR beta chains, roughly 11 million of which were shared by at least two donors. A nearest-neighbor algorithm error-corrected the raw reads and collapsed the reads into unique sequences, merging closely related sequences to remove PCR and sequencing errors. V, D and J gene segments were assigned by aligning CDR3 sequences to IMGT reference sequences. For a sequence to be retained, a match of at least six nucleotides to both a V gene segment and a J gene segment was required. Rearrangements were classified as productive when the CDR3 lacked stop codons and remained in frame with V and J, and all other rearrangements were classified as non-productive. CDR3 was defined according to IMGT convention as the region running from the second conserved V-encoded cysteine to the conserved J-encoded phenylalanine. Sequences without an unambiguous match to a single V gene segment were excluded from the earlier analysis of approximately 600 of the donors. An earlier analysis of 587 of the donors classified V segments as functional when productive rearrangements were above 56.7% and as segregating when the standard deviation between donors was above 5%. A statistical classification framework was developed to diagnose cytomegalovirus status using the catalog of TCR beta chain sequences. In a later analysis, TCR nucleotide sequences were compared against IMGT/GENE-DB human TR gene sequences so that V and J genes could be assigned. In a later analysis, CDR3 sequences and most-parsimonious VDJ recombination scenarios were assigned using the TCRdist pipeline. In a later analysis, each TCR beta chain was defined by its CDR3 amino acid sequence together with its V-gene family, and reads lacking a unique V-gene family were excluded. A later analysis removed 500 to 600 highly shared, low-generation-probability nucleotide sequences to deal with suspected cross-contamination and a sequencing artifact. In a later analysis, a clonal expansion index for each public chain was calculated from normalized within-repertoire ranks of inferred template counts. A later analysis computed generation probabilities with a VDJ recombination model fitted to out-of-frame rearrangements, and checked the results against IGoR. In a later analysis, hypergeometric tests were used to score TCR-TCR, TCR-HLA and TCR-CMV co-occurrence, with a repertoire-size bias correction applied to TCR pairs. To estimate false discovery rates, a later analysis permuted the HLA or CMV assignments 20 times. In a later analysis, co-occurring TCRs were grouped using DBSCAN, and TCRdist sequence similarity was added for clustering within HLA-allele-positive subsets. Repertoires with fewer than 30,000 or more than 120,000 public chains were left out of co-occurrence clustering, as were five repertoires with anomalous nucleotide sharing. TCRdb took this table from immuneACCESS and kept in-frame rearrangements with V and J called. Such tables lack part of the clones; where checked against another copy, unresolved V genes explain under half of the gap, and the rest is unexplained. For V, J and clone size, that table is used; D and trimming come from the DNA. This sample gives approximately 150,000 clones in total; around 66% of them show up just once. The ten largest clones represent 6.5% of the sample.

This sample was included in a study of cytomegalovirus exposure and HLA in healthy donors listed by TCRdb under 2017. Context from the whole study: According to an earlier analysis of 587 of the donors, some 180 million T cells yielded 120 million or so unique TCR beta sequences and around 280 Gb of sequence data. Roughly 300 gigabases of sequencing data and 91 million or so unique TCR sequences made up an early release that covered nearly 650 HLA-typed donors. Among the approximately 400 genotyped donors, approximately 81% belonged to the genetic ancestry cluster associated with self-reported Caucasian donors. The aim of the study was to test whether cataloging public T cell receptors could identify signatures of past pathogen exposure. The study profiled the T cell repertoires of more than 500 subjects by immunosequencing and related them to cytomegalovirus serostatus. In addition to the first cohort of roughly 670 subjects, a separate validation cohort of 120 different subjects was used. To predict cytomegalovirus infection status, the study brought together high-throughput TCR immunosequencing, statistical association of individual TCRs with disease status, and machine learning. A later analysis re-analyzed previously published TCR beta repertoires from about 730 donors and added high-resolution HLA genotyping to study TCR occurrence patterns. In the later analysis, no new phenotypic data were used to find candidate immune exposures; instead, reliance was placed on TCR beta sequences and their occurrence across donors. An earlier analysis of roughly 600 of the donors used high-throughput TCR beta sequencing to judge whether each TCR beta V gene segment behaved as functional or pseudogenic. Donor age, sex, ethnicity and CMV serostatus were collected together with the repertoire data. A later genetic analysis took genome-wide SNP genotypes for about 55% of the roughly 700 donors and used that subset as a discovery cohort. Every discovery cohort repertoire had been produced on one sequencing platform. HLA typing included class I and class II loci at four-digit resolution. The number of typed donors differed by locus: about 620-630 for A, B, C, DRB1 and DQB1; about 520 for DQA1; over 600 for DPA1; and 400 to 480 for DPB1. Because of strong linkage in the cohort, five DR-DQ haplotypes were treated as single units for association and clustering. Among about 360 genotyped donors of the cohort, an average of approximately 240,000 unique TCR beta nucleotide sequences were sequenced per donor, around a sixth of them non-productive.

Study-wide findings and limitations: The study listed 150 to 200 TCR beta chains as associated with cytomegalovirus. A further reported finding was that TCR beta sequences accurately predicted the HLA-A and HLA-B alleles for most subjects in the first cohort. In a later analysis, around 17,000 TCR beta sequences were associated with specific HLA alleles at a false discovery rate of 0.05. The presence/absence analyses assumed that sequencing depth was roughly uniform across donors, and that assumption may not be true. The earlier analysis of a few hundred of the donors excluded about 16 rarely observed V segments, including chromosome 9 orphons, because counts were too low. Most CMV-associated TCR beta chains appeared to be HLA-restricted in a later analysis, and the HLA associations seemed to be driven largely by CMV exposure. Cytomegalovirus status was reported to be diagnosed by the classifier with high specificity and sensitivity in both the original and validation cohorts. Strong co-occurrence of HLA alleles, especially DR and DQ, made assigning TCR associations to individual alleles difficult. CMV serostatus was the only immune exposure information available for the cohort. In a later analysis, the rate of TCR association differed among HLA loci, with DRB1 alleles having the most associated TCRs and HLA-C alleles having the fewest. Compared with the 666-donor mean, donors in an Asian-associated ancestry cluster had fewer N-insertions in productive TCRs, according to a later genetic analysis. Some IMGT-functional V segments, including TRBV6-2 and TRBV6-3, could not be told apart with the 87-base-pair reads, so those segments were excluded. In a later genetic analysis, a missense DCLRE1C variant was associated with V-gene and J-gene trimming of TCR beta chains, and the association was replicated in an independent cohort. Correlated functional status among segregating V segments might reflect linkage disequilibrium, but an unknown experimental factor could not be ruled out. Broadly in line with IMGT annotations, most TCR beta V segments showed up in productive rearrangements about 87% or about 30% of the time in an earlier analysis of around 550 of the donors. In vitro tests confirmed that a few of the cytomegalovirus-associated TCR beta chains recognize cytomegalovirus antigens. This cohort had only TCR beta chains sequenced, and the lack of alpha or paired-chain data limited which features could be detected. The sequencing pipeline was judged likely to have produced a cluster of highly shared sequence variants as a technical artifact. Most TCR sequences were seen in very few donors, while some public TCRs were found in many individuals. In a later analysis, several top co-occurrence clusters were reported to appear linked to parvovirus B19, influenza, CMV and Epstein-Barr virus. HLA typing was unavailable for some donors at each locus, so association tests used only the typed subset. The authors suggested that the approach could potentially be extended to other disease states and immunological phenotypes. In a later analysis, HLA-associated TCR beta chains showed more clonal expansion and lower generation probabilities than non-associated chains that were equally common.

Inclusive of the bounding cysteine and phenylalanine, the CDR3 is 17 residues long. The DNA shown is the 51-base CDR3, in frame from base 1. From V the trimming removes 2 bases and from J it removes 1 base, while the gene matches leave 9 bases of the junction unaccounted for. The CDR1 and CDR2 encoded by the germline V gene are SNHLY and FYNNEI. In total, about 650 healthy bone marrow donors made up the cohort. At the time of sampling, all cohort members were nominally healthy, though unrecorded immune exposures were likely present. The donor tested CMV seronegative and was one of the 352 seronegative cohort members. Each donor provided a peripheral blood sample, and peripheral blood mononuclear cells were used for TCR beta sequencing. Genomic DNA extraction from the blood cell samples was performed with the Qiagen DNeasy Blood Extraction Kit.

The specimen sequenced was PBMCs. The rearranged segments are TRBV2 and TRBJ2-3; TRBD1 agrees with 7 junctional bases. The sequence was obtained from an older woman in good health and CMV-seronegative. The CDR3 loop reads CASSERVRDSRTDTQYF. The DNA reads TGTGCCAGCAGTGAAAGGGTCCGGGACAGCCGCACAGATACGCAGTATTTT.